This T cell receptor beta chain was recorded in a study of T cells after posttransplantation cyclophosphamide. Findings and limits, study-wide: Skin or GI-infiltrating T cells shared few TRB sequences with blood. TRB clonality was highly associated with recipient CMV seropositivity and reactivation. Donor CD8+ memory clones often dominated recipient blood repertoires at later times.

Notes on this clone: Its specificity is not known.

Cyclophosphamide on days +3 and +4 followed busulfan-fludarabine conditioning and a marrow graft. Germline CDR1 SGHTA, CDR2 FQGTGA. The V segment lost 5 bases and the J segment 1 base; nucleotides outside the gene matches: 4. The CDR3 contains 15 residues. TCRdb's copy holds only in-frame clones and misses some; the assay was immunoSEQ multiplex PCR. This table has some 19,000 clones, 74% appearing once. The chain couples TRBV7-3 to TRBJ2-2, with TRBD1 matching over 7 bases. The sequence was collected from a young adult male patient who received an allogeneic stem cell transplant from a related donor, was CMV-positive, and had acute GVHD only. T cells may partly derive from the graft donor. Here the sequenced sample was PBMCs, taken after an allogeneic stem cell transplant with post-transplant cyclophosphamide. CDR3 coding DNA: TGTGCCAGCAGCCACCGGGACAGGAACACCGGGGAGCTGTTTTTT. Translating gives CASSHRDRNTGELFF.